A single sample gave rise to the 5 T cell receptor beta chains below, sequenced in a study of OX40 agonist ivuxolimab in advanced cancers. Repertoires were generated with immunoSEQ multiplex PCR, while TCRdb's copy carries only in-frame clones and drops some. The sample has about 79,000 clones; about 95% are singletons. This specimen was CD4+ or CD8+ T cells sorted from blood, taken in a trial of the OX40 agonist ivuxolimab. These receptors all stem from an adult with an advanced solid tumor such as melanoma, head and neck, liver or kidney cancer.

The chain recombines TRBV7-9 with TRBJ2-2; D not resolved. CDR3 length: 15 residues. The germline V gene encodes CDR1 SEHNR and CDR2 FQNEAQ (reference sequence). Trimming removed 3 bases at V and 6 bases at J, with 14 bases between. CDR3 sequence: CASSFPQSGPGELFF. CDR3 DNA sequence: TGTGCCAGCAGCTTCCCTCAATCTGGTCCCGGGGAGCTGTTTTTT.

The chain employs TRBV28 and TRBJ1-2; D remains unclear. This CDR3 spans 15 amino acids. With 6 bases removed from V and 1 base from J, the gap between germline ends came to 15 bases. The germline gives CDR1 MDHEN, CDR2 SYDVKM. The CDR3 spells CASSRFRRDNYGYTF. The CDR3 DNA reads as TGTGCCAGCAGCCGATTTCGGAGGGATAACTATGGCTACACCTTC.

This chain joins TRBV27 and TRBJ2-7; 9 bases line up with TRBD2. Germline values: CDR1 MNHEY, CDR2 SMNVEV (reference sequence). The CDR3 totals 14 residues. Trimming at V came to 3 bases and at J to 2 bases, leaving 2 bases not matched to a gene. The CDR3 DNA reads TGTGCCAGCAGTTTGACTAGCGGCCCCTACGAGCAGTACTTC. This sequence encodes CASSLTSGPYEQYF.

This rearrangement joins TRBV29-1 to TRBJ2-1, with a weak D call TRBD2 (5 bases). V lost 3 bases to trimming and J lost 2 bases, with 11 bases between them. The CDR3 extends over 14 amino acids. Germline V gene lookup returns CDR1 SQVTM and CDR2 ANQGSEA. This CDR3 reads CSVERANTYNEQFF. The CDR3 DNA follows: TGCAGCGTTGAGCGGGCAAATACCTACAATGAGCAGTTCTTC.

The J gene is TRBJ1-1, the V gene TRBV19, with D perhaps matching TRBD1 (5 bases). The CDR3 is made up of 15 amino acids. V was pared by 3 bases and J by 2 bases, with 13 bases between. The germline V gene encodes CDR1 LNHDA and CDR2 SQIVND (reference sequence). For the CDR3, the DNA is TGTGCCAGTAGTATCGGTTTCAGGGAAAACACTGAAGCTTTCTTT. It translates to CASSIGFRENTEAFF.